This T cell receptor (beta chain) is drawn from a study of CD4 T cells in relation to SARS-CoV-2 and coronaviruses (dated by TCRdb to the early 2020s). With respect to the entire study: In the ViraFEST assay, PBMCs were grown with antigen for nine to eleven days, and TCR beta CDR3s were then sequenced to identify antigen-specific clonal expansions. The negative reference condition was either a culture with an HIV-1 Nef peptide pool or a culture with no peptide. Memory CD4+ T cell crossreactivity between SARS-CoV-2 and common cold coronavirus spike proteins was assessed at the TCR clonotype level in the study. Shared crossreactive spike epitopes were mapped to their HLA restriction using patient-derived lymphoblastoid cell lines. Samples from three pre-COVID donors and the naive versus memory experiments were sequenced with the Adaptive Biotechnologies TCR-sequencing kit; other data were Illumina-based. A different TCR-beta assay, based on Illumina, was used to sequence expansion assays from other donors in the study. Beyond this particular receptor, the publication reports: Small numbers of patients and of tested TCRs limited the study. Memory CD4+ clonotypes crossrecognizing SARS-CoV-2 and at least one common cold coronavirus spike were found in about 61% of donors. Because the crossreactivity analysis focused on spike protein, crossreactivity against other viral proteins was not assessed. Pre-pandemic and post-infection samples were not both contributed by any donor, so tracing of the source of pre-existing responses was limited. Crossreactive clones showed significantly weaker SARS-CoV-2-driven expansion than monoreactive clones, consistent with antigenic imprinting.

The count of this clone is one. Its antigen is not yet known. No base-level quality is on record; no much larger clone is a single base apart. Trimming takes 2 bases from V and 7 bases from J, and the germline ends sit 10 bases apart. From the cysteine up to the phenylalanine, the CDR3 has a length of 12 residues. This entry keeps only the CDR3 DNA: 36 bases, framed from base 1. For CDR1 and CDR2, the germline V gene lists SGDLS and YYNGEE. Library method: the immunoSEQ multiplex PCR assay. On the study's bioinformatics: Preprocessing removed nonproductive sequences and CDR3s not starting with C, not ending with F or W, or shorter than 7 amino acids. The MANAFEST web app identified antigen-specific clonotypes based on expansion compared with the reference and other culture wells. A clone counted as positive if significantly expanded in 2 of 3 replicate wells versus the reference culture at FDR below 0.05. For a clone to be considered positive, significant expansion relative to all other tandem wells and an odds ratio above 5 were also required. After three terminal residues were trimmed from each end, CDR3 homology was quantified as pairwise Levenshtein distance using the stringdist R package. TCRdb's version of the immuneACCESS table is confined to in-frame rearrangements and falls short of the full clone set. An unresolved V gene accounts for under half of the shortfall where checked; the remainder is of unknown origin. The V and J calls and clone size are taken from that table; D and trimming were inferred from the DNA. The sample table shows almost 30,000 clones, and 70% to 85% are seen once. The ten largest make up roughly 14% of the sample.

CD4+ T cells from unexposed donors were collected before the COVID-19 pandemic (2011-2018). After about 9 days of culture, CD4+ T cells were isolated with the EasySep CD4+ T cell isolation kit. As cell number allowed, CD4+ T cells from unexposed donors were tested for reactivity to SARS-CoV-2 S and N and to four common cold coronavirus spike pools. About 1.9 million PBMCs per well were cultured in IMDM with approximately 5% human AB serum and approximately 10 IU/ml IL-2. Half of the culture medium was replaced with fresh IL-2-containing medium on days 3 and 7. Triplicate replicate wells were generally used for each peptide culture condition. The leukapheresis product for the unexposed donors was obtained through commercial purchase. Ficoll-Paque PLUS gradient centrifugation was used to isolate PBMCs from either whole blood or leukapheresis product. PBMCs were either cryopreserved at -140 degrees C or used fresh in the expansion assay. The QIAamp Micro DNA Kit was used to extract genomic DNA from the CD4+ T cells.

Recombination joined TRBV9 with TRBJ2-7, with the D gene too uncertain to name. The sample comprised CD4+ T cells from PBMCs, cultured in vitro. The receptor was derived from a human donor in good health. The CDR3 has the sequence CASSVELGEQYF. In nucleotide form, the sequence is TGTGCCAGCAGCGTTGAACTGGGAGAGCAGTACTTC. The CDR3 plus the reference TRBV9 and TRBJ2-7 genes for the other parts give the full variable domain: DSGVTQTPKHLITATGQRVTLRCSPRSGDLSVYWYQQSLDQGLQFLIQYYNGEERAKGNILERFSAQQFPDLHSELNLSSLELGDSALYFCASSVELGEQYFGPGTRLTVT.